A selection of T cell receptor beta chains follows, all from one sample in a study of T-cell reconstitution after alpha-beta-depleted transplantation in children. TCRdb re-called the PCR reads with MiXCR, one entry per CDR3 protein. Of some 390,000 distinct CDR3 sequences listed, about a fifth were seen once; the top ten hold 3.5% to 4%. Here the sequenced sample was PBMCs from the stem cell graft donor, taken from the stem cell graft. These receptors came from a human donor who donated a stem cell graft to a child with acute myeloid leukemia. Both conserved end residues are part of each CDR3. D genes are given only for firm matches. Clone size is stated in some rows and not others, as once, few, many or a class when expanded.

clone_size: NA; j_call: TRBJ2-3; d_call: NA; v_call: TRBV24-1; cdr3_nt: TGTGCCACCAGTGCGGTCCTTAGCACAGATACGCAGTATTTT; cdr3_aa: CATSAVLSTDTQYF
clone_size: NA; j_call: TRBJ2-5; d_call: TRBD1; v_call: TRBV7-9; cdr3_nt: TGTGCCAGCAGGGGACAGGGCGGGAAGACCCAGTACTTC; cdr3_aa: CASRGQGGKTQYF
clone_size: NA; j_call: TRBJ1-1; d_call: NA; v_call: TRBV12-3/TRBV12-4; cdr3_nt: TGTGCCAGCAGAACCAGTGCTGACACTGAAGCTTTCTTT; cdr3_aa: CASRTSADTEAFF
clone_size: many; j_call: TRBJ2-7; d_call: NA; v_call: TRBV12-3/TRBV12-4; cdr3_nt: TGTGCCAGCAGCACAGGGTACTCCGGCGAGCAGTACTTC; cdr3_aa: CASSTGYSGEQYF
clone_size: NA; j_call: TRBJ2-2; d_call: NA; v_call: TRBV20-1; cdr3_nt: TGCAGTGCTGTTCGACTAGTCCCCGGGGAGCTGTTTTTT; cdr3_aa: CSAVRLVPGELFF
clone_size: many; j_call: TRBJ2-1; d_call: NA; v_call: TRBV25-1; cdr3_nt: TGTGCCAGCAGTGACCCCAACACCGACCGGGCTGAGCAGTTCTTC; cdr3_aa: CASSDPNTDRAEQFF
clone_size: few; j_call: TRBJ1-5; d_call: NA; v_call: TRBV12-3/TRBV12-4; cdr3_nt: TGTGCCAGCAAGGGGGTCGTCGGGGGGAATCAGCCCCAGCATTTT; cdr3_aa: CASKGVVGGNQPQHF
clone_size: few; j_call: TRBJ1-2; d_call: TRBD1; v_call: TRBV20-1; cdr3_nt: TGCAGTGCTAGTAGGAGGACAGGGACATACTATGGCTACACCTTC; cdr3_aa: CSASRRTGTYYGYTF
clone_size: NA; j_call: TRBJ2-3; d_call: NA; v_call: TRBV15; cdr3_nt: TGTGCCACCAGCAGAGCCAGTAGCACAGATACGCAGTATTTT; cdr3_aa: CATSRASSTDTQYF
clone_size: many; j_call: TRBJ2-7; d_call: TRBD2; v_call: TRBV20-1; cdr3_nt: TGCAGTGCCAGGGTGGCTAGCGGGAGGGACGCCTACGAGCAGTACTTC; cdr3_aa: CSARVASGRDAYEQYF
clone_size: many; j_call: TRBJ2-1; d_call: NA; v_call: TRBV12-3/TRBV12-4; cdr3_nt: TGTGCCAGCAGTTTACCCCTAGCGACCATGCCCGGTGAGCAGTTCTTC; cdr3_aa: CASSLPLATMPGEQFF
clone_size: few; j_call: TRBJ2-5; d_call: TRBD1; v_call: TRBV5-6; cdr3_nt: TGTGCCAGCAGCACATTGGACAGGGATTCCCAGTACTTC; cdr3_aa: CASSTLDRDSQYF
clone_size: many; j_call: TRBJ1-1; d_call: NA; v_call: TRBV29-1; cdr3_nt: TGCAGCAACCGGGAGCAGATGAACACTGAAGCTTTCTTT; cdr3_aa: CSNREQMNTEAFF
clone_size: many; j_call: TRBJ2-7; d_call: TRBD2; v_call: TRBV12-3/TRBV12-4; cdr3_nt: TGTGCCAGCAGTTTTAAGCCTAGCGGGATAAAGTACGAGCAGTACTTC; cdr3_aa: CASSFKPSGIKYEQYF
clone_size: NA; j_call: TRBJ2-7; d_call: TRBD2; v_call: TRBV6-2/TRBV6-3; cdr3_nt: TGTGCCAGCAGTTACTCGAACTCCCTAGCGGCCTACGAGCAGTACTTC; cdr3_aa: CASSYSNSLAAYEQYF
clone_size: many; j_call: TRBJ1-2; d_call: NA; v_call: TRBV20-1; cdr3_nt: TGCAGTGCGAAAGGACAGTATGGCTACACCTTC; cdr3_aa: CSAKGQYGYTF
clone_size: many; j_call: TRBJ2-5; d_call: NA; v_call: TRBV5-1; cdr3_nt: TGCGCCAGCAGCGCCATTGGGGTGGAGGAGACCCAGTACTTC; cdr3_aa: CASSAIGVEETQYF
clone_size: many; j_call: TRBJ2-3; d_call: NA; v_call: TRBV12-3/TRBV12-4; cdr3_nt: TGTGCCAGCAGCTCCCTCCTCTACGCGCAGTATTTT; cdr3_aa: CASSSLLYAQYF
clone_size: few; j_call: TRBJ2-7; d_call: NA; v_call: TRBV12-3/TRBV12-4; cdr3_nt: TGTGCCAGCAGTTTCCGCGGGAAATACGAGCAGTACTTC; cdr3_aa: CASSFRGKYEQYF
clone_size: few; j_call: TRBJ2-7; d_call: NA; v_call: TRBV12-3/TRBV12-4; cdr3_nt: TGTGCCAGCAGTTTAACGGGGTCCCACGAGCAGTACTTC; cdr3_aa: CASSLTGSHEQYF
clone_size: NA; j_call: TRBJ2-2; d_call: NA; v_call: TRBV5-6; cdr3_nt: TGTGCCAGCAGCCGTTATGCCACCGGGGAGCTGTTTTTT; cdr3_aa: CASSRYATGELFF
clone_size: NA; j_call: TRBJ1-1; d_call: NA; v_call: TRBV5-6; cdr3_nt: TGTGCCAGCAGCTTTCCGGGATCCGAAGCTTTCTTT; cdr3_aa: CASSFPGSEAFF
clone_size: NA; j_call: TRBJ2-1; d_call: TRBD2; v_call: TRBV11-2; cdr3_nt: TGTGCCAGCAGCTCGTTCCTGGGGGGTACTAGCGGGAGACTGAATGAGCAGTTCTTC; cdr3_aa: CASSSFLGGTSGRLNEQFF
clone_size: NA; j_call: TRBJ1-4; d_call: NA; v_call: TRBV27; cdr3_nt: TGTGCCAGCAGTTTATTGGGACACGCGCAACTGTTTTTT; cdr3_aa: CASSLLGHAQLFF
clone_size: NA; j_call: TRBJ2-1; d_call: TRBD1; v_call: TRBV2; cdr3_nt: TGTGCCAGCAGGGATCCGGGACAGGGACACAATGAGCAGTTCTTC; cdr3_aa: CASRDPGQGHNEQFF